A single sample gave rise to the 3 T cell receptor beta chains below, sequenced in a study of OX40 agonist ivuxolimab in advanced cancers. Clones were read by immunoSEQ multiplex PCR, and TCRdb kept only the in-frame ones, dropping some. The sample lists 70,000 to 90,000 clones; 85% were seen once. The material was CD4+ or CD8+ T cells sorted from blood, obtained in a trial of the OX40 agonist ivuxolimab. The receptor source for this set is an adult with an advanced solid tumor such as melanoma, head and neck, liver or kidney cancer.

The V call is TRBV18, the J call TRBJ2-2; 7 nucleotides match TRBD2. The CDR3 sequence is 14 residues long. With 5 bases clipped from V and 4 bases from J, the junction kept 4 bases outside the gene matches. Germline V gene data show CDR1 as KGHSH and CDR2 as LQKENI. The CDR3 reads CASSDREATGELFF. The CDR3 DNA sequence: TGTGCCAGCTCAGACCGGGAGGCCACCGGGGAGCTGTTTTTT.

The rearrangement uses TRBV5-6 and TRBJ2-1; 9 bases align to TRBD2. Trimming at V came to 2 bases and at J to 4 bases, leaving 7 bases not matched to a gene. The V gene's germline CDR1 is SGHDT and CDR2 YYEEEE. This CDR3 has 16 amino acids. The CDR3 coding sequence is TGTGCCAGCAGCTTCTTAGCGGGAGAAGGGTACAATGAGCAGTTCTTC. Encoded protein: CASSFLAGEGYNEQFF.

This chain connects TRBV6-1 to TRBJ2-3; D is undetermined. Germline assignment: CDR1 MNHNS and CDR2 SASEGT. V was shortened by 1 base and J by 9 bases, with 8 bases between the two germline ends. The CDR3 runs 12 residues. CDR3 amino acids: CASSEELGTQYF. The CDR3 DNA reads as TGTGCCAGCAGTGAAGAATTGGGGACGCAGTATTTT.